The entry below describes one T cell receptor (beta chain). The repertoire was sequenced with immunoSEQ multiplex PCR; TCRdb's copy has only in-frame clones and lacks some. The sample lists under 140,000 clones; less than 95% were seen once. The CDR3 is 14 residues long. Germline V CDR1 and CDR2: SGHRS, YFSETQ. The V gene lost 3 bases and the J gene lost 7 bases, with 16 bases spanning the gap. The source of the sample is a study of T cell responses to AZD1222 COVID-19 vaccine. The sequenced sample was peripheral blood, obtained on day 0 of AZD1222 vaccination. The receptor was isolated from an adult in good health. The chain recombines TRBV5-1 with TRBJ1-2; a weak D match, TRBD1 (5 bases). The CDR3 DNA reads TGCGCCAGCAGCTCGGGGACCTACAAACCTGGCTACACCTTC. Its translation is CASSSGTYKPGYTF.